A selection of T cell receptor beta chains follows, all from one sample in a study of T cell responses to AZD1222 COVID-19 vaccine. TCRdb's copy holds only in-frame clones and misses some; the assay was immunoSEQ multiplex PCR. Among around 94,000 clones listed, around 85% were seen once. Specimen: peripheral blood, collected 28 days after the second AZD1222 dose. The receptors derive from an adult who received the AZD1222 COVID-19 vaccine. Both conserved end residues are part of each CDR3. A D gene is named only where the DNA matches it firmly. Clone sizes are given selectively: once, few, many, or a class where the clone is expanded.

v_call,d_call,j_call,clone_size,cdr3_aa,cdr3_nt
TRBV9,NA,TRBJ2-2,NA,CASSVVTGTGELFF,TGTGCCAGCAGCGTAGTCACGGGCACCGGGGAGCTGTTTTTT
TRBV2,NA,TRBJ1-5,NA,CASSEAQGSWYF,TGTGCCAGCAGTGAAGCGCAGGGGTCGTGGTATTTT
TRBV27,TRBD1,TRBJ1-2,few,CASRGGGQAGYGYTF,TGTGCCAGCAGAGGGGGGGGACAGGCCGGGTATGGCTACACCTTC
TRBV5-6,NA,TRBJ2-5,NA,CASSLFTENGETQYF,TGTGCCAGCAGCCTATTCACTGAGAACGGGGAGACCCAGTACTTC
TRBV11-2,NA,TRBJ2-7,NA,CASSLEAVIGQPYEQYF,TGTGCCAGCAGCTTAGAAGCGGTCATTGGGCAGCCGTACGAGCAGTACTTC
TRBV2,NA,TRBJ1-5,NA,CASLTDDNQPQHF,TGTGCCAGCCTGACAGACGACAATCAGCCCCAGCATTTT
TRBV10-3,TRBD1,TRBJ1-1,once,CAIRTGLLNTEAFF,TGTGCCATCAGGACAGGGTTGCTCAACACTGAAGCTTTCTTT
TRBV11-1,NA,TRBJ2-3,few,CASSSDSDTQYF,TGTGCCAGCAGCTCAGACTCAGATACGCAGTATTTT
TRBV10-3,NA,TRBJ1-2,NA,CAISESGDGYTF,TGTGCCATCAGTGAGTCGGGGGATGGCTACACCTTC
TRBV7-3,TRBD2,TRBJ2-7,NA,CASSLSPSGSREQYF,TGTGCCAGCAGCTTATCGCCTAGCGGGAGCCGCGAGCAGTACTTC
TRBV5-5,NA,TRBJ2-5,NA,CASRRGTGQEETQYF,TGTGCCAGCAGACGTGGTACAGGGCAGGAAGAGACCCAGTACTTC
TRBV5-6,NA,TRBJ1-1,NA,CASSSPTGPGSGAFF,TGTGCCAGCAGCTCACCCACAGGGCCGGGATCGGGGGCTTTCTTT
TRBV11-2,TRBD1,TRBJ2-7,NA,CASSPNRGDYEQYF,TGTGCCAGCAGCCCAAACAGGGGCGACTACGAGCAGTACTTC
TRBV7-8,TRBD2,TRBJ2-5,NA,CASSSPGLAGRTQYF,TGTGCCAGCAGCTCTCCGGGACTAGCGGGGAGGACCCAGTACTTC
TRBV7-8,NA,TRBJ2-1,NA,CASSPTGGPYNEQFF,TGTGCCAGCAGCCCTACGGGGGGCCCCTACAATGAGCAGTTCTTC
TRBV19,NA,TRBJ1-4,NA,CASRMVSVGNEKLFF,TGTGCCAGTAGGATGGTTTCGGTCGGTAATGAAAAACTGTTTTTT